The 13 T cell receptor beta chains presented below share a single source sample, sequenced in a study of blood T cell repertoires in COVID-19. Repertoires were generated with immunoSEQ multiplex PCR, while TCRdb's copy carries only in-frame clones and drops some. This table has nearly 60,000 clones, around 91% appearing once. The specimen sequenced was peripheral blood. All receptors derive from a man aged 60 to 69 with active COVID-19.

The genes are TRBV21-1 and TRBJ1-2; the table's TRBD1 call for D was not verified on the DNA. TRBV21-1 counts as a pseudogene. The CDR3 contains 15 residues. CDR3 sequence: CASSKDLTVSYGYTF. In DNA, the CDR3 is TGTGCCAGCAGCAAAGACCTGACAGTCAGCTATGGCTACACCTTC.

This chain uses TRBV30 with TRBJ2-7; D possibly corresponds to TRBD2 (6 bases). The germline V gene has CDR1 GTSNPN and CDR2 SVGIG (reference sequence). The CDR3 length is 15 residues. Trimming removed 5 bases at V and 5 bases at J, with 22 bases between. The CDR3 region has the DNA TGTGCCTGGGGTCCGGGACTCCTTAAGGGCCACGAGCAGTACTTC. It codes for CAWGPGLLKGHEQYF.

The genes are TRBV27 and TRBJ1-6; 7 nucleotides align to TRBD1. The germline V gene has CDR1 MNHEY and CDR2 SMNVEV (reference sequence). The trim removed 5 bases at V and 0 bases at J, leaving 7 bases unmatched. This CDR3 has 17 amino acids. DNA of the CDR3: TGTGCCAGCAGTACCGGGACAGCAAGCTCCTATAATTCACCCCTCCACTTT. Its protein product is CASSTGTASSYNSPLHF.

Written as DNA, the CDR3 is TGTGCCAGCAGCTTGAGGACAGACCCTTATGGCTACACCTTC. This encodes CASSLRTDPYGYTF. The rearrangement joins TRBV5-5 to TRBJ1-2; D is possibly TRBD1 (6 bases). The germline CDR1 and CDR2 sequences are SGHKS and YYEKEE (reference sequence). The CDR3 consists of 14 residues. Trimming took 1 base from V and 5 from J, leaving 12 bases between them.

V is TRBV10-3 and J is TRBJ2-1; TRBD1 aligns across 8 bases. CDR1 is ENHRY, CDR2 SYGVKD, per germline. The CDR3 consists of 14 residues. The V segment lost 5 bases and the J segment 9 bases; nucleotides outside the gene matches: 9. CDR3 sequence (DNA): TGTGCCATCAGTTTGACAGGGGTGGGCAGTGAGCAGTTCTTC. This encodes CAISLTGVGSEQFF.

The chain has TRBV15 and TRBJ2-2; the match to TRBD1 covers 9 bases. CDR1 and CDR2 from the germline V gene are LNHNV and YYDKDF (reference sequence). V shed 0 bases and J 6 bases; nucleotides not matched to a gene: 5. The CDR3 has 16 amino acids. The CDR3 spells CATSRETGGVSGELFF. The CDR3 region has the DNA TGTGCCACCAGCAGAGAAACAGGGGGCGTTTCCGGGGAGCTGTTTTTT.

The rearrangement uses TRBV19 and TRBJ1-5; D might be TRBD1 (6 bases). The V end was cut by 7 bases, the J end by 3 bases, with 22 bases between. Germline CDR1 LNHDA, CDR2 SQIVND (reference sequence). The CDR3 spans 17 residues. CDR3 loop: CASNSRGGGTSNQPQHF. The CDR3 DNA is TGTGCCAGTAACTCAAGAGGGGGAGGGACCTCCAATCAGCCCCAGCATTTT.

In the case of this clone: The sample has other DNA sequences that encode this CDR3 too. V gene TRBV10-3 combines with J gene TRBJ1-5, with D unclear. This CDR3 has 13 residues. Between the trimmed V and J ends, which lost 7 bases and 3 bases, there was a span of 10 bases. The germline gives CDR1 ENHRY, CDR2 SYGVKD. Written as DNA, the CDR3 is TGTGCCATCAATTCCGGGAACAATCAGCCCCAGCATTTT. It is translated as CAINSGNNQPQHF.

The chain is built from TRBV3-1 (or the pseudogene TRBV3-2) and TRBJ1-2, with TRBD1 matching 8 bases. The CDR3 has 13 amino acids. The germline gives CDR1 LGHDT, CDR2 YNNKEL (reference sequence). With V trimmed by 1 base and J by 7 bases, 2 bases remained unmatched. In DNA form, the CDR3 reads TGTGCCAGCAGCCAAGTCGACAGGGGTGGCTACACCTTC. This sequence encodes CASSQVDRGGYTF.

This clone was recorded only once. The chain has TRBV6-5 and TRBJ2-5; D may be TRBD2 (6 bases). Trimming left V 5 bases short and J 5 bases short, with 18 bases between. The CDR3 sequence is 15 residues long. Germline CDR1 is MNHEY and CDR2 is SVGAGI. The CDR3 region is CASSRDRGRVETQYF. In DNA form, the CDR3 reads TGTGCCAGCAGTAGAGACCGGGGGAGAGTGGAGACCCAGTACTTC.

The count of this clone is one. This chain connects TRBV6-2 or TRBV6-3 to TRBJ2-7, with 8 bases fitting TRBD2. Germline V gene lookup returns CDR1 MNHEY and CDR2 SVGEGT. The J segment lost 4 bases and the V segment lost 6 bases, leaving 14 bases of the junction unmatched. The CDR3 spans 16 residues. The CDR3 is CASSPLFGAGVYEQYF. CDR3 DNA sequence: TGTGCCAGCAGCCCCTTGTTTGGAGCGGGAGTTTACGAGCAGTACTTC.

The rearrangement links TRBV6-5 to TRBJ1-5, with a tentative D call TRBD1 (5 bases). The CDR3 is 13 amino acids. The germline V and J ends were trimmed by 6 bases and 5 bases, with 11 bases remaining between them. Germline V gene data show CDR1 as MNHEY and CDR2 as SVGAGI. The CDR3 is CASSLTVDQPQHF. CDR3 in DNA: TGTGCCAGCAGCCTGACAGTCGATCAGCCCCAGCATTTT.

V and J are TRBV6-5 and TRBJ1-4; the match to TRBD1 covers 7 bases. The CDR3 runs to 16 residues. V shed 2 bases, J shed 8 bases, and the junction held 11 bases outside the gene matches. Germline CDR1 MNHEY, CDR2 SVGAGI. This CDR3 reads CASSYQRGTAAEKLFF. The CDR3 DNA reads TGTGCCAGCAGTTACCAAAGGGGGACAGCCGCCGAAAAACTGTTTTTT.